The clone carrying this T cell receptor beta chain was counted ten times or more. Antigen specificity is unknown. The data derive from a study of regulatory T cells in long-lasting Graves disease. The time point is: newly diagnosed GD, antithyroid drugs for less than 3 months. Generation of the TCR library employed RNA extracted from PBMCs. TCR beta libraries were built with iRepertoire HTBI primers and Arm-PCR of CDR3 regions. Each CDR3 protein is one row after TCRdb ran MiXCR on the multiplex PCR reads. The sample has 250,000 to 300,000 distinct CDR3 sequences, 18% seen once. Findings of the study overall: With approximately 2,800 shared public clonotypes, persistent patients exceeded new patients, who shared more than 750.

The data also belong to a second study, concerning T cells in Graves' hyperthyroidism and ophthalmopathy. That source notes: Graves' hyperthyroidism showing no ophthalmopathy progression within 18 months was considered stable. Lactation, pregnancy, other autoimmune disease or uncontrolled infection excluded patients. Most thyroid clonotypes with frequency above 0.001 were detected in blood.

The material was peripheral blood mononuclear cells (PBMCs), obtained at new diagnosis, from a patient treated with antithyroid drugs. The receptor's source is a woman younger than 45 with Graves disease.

The CDR3 region is CASSQGQEDHEQYF. The CDR3 DNA sequence: TGTGCCAGCTCCCAGGGACAGGAAGATCACGAGCAGTACTTC. This sequence joins TRBV18 and TRBJ2-7; 8 bases agree with TRBD1. CDR1 KGHSH and CDR2 LQKENI come from the germline V gene. V was clipped by 6 bases and J by 5 bases; unmatched bases: 9. The CDR3 contains 14 residues.